The following is a T cell receptor beta chain sequence with its context. What it binds is unknown. Method: immunoSEQ multiplex PCR; TCRdb's copy keeps in-frame clones and lacks some. The table has fewer than 300,000 clones, roughly 93% seen once; the top ten hold 0.5% to 0.7%. The sample comes from a study of T cell responses to AZD1222 COVID-19 vaccine. Overall study results and limits: Spike-wide coverage was observed for vaccine-associated CD4 TCRs, with dominant responses at 160-218 and 743-854. The sample set comprised mostly white British donors with more females, and clonal diversity was possibly underestimated.

Germline V gene sequence: CDR1 SGHAT, CDR2 FQNNGV. Unmatched junction bases numbered 7, after V lost 0 bases and J lost 9 bases. The CDR3 covers 16 residues. The source is an adult in good health. This sequence joins TRBV11-2 and TRBJ1-6, with 8 positions matching TRBD1. Specimen: peripheral blood, collected on day 0 of AZD1222 vaccination. CDR3 sequence reads: CASSLDPQGASSPLHF. In nucleotides, the CDR3 is TGTGCCAGCAGCTTAGACCCCCAGGGGGCCTCTTCACCCCTCCACTTT.